This TCR delta chain was profiled in a study of gamma-delta chains in newborns, infants, children. In the study overall: Innate gammadelta T cells reportedly expand polyclonally right after birth, driven by microbial exposure, per the title.

The CDR3 contains 20 residues. Trimming pared 0 bases from V and 0 bases from J, leaving 23 bases between. Germline CDR1 and CDR2: TSWWSYY and QGS. TCRdb reanalyzed the reads using CATT. In the table there are some 10,000 delta-chain clones, approximately 9.1% of which are singletons. The V call is TRDV1, the J call TRDJ1; D not resolved. The sample was blood. This receptor was obtained from a child who was a newborn, infant or young child, either healthy, febrile or measles-vaccinated (not recorded which). CDR3 amino acids: CALGELKPGGVGQYTDKLIF. For the CDR3, the DNA is TGTGCTCTTGGGGAACTCAAACCAGGTGGAGTGGGCCAGTACACCGATAAACTCATCTTT.